The rows below give T cell receptor beta chains drawn from one sample of a study of T cell repertoires in cytomegalovirus infection. TCRdb fed the reads into MiXCR, producing one record per CDR3 protein. Among 200,000 or so distinct CDR3 sequences, roughly a fifth were seen once, and the ten largest hold 2.5% to 3%. The sequenced sample was PBMCs. The source of these receptors is a human donor in good health (CMV status not recorded). Some clones in this sample may be carry-over from other donors' samples. CDR3s include the opening cysteine and the closing phenylalanine or tryptophan. The D gene is left open where the match is weak. The listing skips clone size in some rows; elsewhere it reads once, few, many or a size class.

j_call: TRBJ2-7; clone_size: few; v_call: TRBV27; d_call: TRBD2; cdr3_nt: TGTGCCAGCAGTTTGTCTAGCGGGAGTGTGTACGAGCAGTACTTC; cdr3_aa: CASSLSSGSVYEQYF
j_call: TRBJ2-7; clone_size: few; v_call: TRBV30; d_call: NA; cdr3_nt: TGTGCCTGGAGTAGCTACCCCCTTCCGATAGAGCAGTACTTC; cdr3_aa: CAWSSYPLPIEQYF
j_call: TRBJ2-7; clone_size: NA; v_call: TRBV29-1; d_call: NA; cdr3_nt: TGCAGCGTTGACGAGGGCTCCTACGAGCAGTACTTC; cdr3_aa: CSVDEGSYEQYF
j_call: TRBJ2-4; clone_size: many; v_call: TRBV2; d_call: NA; cdr3_nt: TGTGCCAGCAGTGGGGAGGACCGCAACATTCAGTACTTC; cdr3_aa: CASSGEDRNIQYF
j_call: TRBJ1-1; clone_size: NA; v_call: TRBV9; d_call: NA; cdr3_nt: TGTGCCAGCAGCGTAGGTGGCACCTTGAACACTGAAGCTTTCTTT; cdr3_aa: CASSVGGTLNTEAFF
j_call: TRBJ2-7; clone_size: NA; v_call: TRBV2; d_call: TRBD2; cdr3_nt: TGTGCCAGGGGACTAGCGGGACCGCACGAGCAGTACTTC; cdr3_aa: CARGLAGPHEQYF
j_call: TRBJ1-2; clone_size: NA; v_call: TRBV5-1; d_call: NA; cdr3_nt: TGCGCCAGCAGCTTCGACGTTGGGGCGAGCTATGGCTACACCTTC; cdr3_aa: CASSFDVGASYGYTF
j_call: TRBJ2-7; clone_size: NA; v_call: TRBV4-1; d_call: TRBD1; cdr3_nt: TGTGCCAGCAGCCCGGGACAGGGGGTCTACGAGCAGTACTTC; cdr3_aa: CASSPGQGVYEQYF
j_call: TRBJ1-3; clone_size: many; v_call: TRBV7-2; d_call: NA; cdr3_nt: TGTGCCAGCAGCCTAGCCCTGGGACGCTCTGGAAACACCATATATTTT; cdr3_aa: CASSLALGRSGNTIYF
j_call: TRBJ1-3; clone_size: NA; v_call: TRBV5-1; d_call: TRBD1; cdr3_nt: TGCGCCAGCAGCCCCGGACAGGGCTCTGGAAACACCATATATTTT; cdr3_aa: CASSPGQGSGNTIYF
j_call: TRBJ2-1; clone_size: NA; v_call: TRBV4-3; d_call: NA; cdr3_nt: TGCGCCAGCAGCCAAGATAGCACTGGCTCCTACAATGAGCAGTTCTTC; cdr3_aa: CASSQDSTGSYNEQFF
j_call: TRBJ2-4; clone_size: NA; v_call: TRBV28; d_call: NA; cdr3_nt: TGTGCCAGCAGTTTAGGCAAAGGCGGGTTCAAAAACATTCAGTACTTC; cdr3_aa: CASSLGKGGFKNIQYF
j_call: TRBJ2-3; clone_size: few; v_call: TRBV7-8; d_call: NA; cdr3_nt: TGTGCCAGCAGCTTAGGGGGGAACGGGGTCCCCTCAGATACGCAGTATTTT; cdr3_aa: CASSLGGNGVPSDTQYF
j_call: TRBJ2-2; clone_size: NA; v_call: TRBV6-5; d_call: TRBD2; cdr3_nt: TGTGCCAGCAGTGCGCGGACTAGCGGGAGTTGGGAGCTGTTTTTT; cdr3_aa: CASSARTSGSWELFF
j_call: TRBJ2-7; clone_size: NA; v_call: TRBV12-3/TRBV12-4; d_call: TRBD2; cdr3_nt: TGTGCCAGCAGTTTAGAAAGGGGAGCGGGGGCCTCCTACGAGCAGTACTTC; cdr3_aa: CASSLERGAGASYEQYF
j_call: TRBJ2-3; clone_size: NA; v_call: TRBV20-1; d_call: TRBD2; cdr3_nt: TGCAGTGCCCCGGGACTAGCGGGCACAGATACGCAGTATTTT; cdr3_aa: CSAPGLAGTDTQYF
j_call: TRBJ2-5; clone_size: few; v_call: TRBV5-5; d_call: NA; cdr3_nt: TGTGCCAGCAGCTTGGGGGGGGCGCTTGAGACCCAGTACTTC; cdr3_aa: CASSLGGALETQYF
j_call: TRBJ2-1; clone_size: NA; v_call: TRBV19; d_call: NA; cdr3_nt: TGTGCCACCACTGGGGACAAGTCAAACAATGAGCAGTTCTTC; cdr3_aa: CATTGDKSNNEQFF
j_call: TRBJ1-1; clone_size: NA; v_call: TRBV6-5; d_call: TRBD1; cdr3_nt: TGTGCCAGCAGTTACTCGGGGGGACAGCCCCAAGCTTTCTTT; cdr3_aa: CASSYSGGQPQAFF
j_call: TRBJ2-5; clone_size: many; v_call: TRBV7-2; d_call: NA; cdr3_nt: TGTGCCAGCAGGCAGGGGAGGGGGGAGACCCAGTACTTC; cdr3_aa: CASRQGRGETQYF
j_call: TRBJ2-7; clone_size: NA; v_call: TRBV7-9; d_call: NA; cdr3_nt: TGTGCCAGCAGCTTAGCTCTAGCGGAGAGGGGGGAGCAGTACTTC; cdr3_aa: CASSLALAERGEQYF
j_call: TRBJ1-2; clone_size: NA; v_call: TRBV28; d_call: TRBD1; cdr3_nt: TGTGCCAGCAGTGAAGGGACAGGGGTTAACTATGGCTACACCTTC; cdr3_aa: CASSEGTGVNYGYTF
j_call: TRBJ2-1; clone_size: few; v_call: TRBV11-3; d_call: NA; cdr3_nt: TGTGCCAGCAGCTTGACGGTGAGCTCCTACAATGAGCAGTTCTTC; cdr3_aa: CASSLTVSSYNEQFF
j_call: TRBJ1-3; clone_size: many; v_call: TRBV19; d_call: NA; cdr3_nt: TGTGCCAGTAGAGGAGGGCGGGACGTAGGGGAGCGCCGTGGAAACACCATATATTTT; cdr3_aa: CASRGGRDVGERRGNTIYF
j_call: TRBJ1-4; clone_size: NA; v_call: TRBV6-5; d_call: TRBD1; cdr3_nt: TGTGCCAGCAGTTACTCACAGGGGAGGGAAAAACTGTTTTTT; cdr3_aa: CASSYSQGREKLFF
j_call: TRBJ1-6; clone_size: NA; v_call: TRBV20-1; d_call: NA; cdr3_nt: TGCAGTGCTAGAGATTTCAGAAGTAATTCACCCCTCCACTTT; cdr3_aa: CSARDFRSNSPLHF
j_call: TRBJ1-2; clone_size: few; v_call: TRBV6-5; d_call: NA; cdr3_nt: TGTGCCAGCAGTTACTCGAACGGGGATGCTGGCTACACCTTC; cdr3_aa: CASSYSNGDAGYTF
j_call: TRBJ2-7; clone_size: many; v_call: TRBV29-1; d_call: NA; cdr3_nt: TGCAGCGTCCAGGAGTGGTCCTACGAGCAGTACTTC; cdr3_aa: CSVQEWSYEQYF
j_call: TRBJ2-5; clone_size: many; v_call: TRBV6-5; d_call: TRBD1; cdr3_nt: TGTGCCAGCAGTTACGGGACAGGGCAAGAGACCCAGTACTTC; cdr3_aa: CASSYGTGQETQYF
j_call: TRBJ1-4; clone_size: many; v_call: TRBV7-6; d_call: TRBD1; cdr3_nt: TGTGCCAGCAGCCTCCAACAGGGGTGGCGGGAAAAACTGTTTTTT; cdr3_aa: CASSLQQGWREKLFF
j_call: TRBJ1-2; clone_size: NA; v_call: TRBV7-2; d_call: NA; cdr3_nt: TGTGCCAGCAACCTTTTCGGGACGGATCCTTCTGGCTACACCTTC; cdr3_aa: CASNLFGTDPSGYTF
j_call: TRBJ2-5; clone_size: many; v_call: TRBV7-2; d_call: NA; cdr3_nt: TGTGCCAGCAGCTTAGCGCCGGGAGCAGGAGAGACCCAGTACTTC; cdr3_aa: CASSLAPGAGETQYF
j_call: TRBJ2-5; clone_size: NA; v_call: TRBV5-1; d_call: NA; cdr3_nt: TGCGCCAGCAGCTTGGGCTTTGGACGGCTCCAAGAGACCCAGTACTTC; cdr3_aa: CASSLGFGRLQETQYF
j_call: TRBJ2-7; clone_size: many; v_call: TRBV7-2; d_call: NA; cdr3_nt: TGTGCCAGCAGCTTAGAAGTGTGGGACAAGGGTGGCGAGCAGTACTTC; cdr3_aa: CASSLEVWDKGGEQYF
j_call: TRBJ1-1; clone_size: many; v_call: TRBV18; d_call: NA; cdr3_nt: TGTGCCAGCTCGGACGGACTGAACACTGAAGCTTTCTTT; cdr3_aa: CASSDGLNTEAFF
j_call: TRBJ2-3; clone_size: NA; v_call: TRBV6-5; d_call: TRBD2; cdr3_nt: TGTGCCAGCAGTTACGCGAAGCGGGAGGGCCATCCATATACGCAGTATTTT; cdr3_aa: CASSYAKREGHPYTQYF
j_call: TRBJ1-1; clone_size: NA; v_call: TRBV6-5; d_call: NA; cdr3_nt: TGTGCCAGCAGTTACTCAGGGACGGGGAACACTGAAGCTTTCTTT; cdr3_aa: CASSYSGTGNTEAFF
j_call: TRBJ2-4; clone_size: NA; v_call: TRBV20-1; d_call: NA; cdr3_nt: TGCAGTGCTAGAGAGGATAACATTCAGTACTTC; cdr3_aa: CSAREDNIQYF
j_call: TRBJ2-3; clone_size: NA; v_call: TRBV6-8; d_call: TRBD2; cdr3_nt: TGTGCCAGCAGTGCCGTGGTAGCGGGAGGGCGTGGCACAGATACGCAGTATTTT; cdr3_aa: CASSAVVAGGRGTDTQYF
j_call: TRBJ2-1; clone_size: NA; v_call: TRBV11-2; d_call: TRBD2; cdr3_nt: TGTGCCAGCAGCTTTAGACGACTAGCGGGAGGGCCTCCCTACAATGAGCAGTTCTTC; cdr3_aa: CASSFRRLAGGPPYNEQFF
j_call: TRBJ2-1; clone_size: once; v_call: TRBV12-3/TRBV12-4; d_call: NA; cdr3_nt: TGTGCCAGCAGTTTAGTCTCCTACAATGAGCAGTTCTTC; cdr3_aa: CASSLVSYNEQFF
j_call: TRBJ2-5; clone_size: many; v_call: TRBV7-2; d_call: TRBD1; cdr3_nt: TGTGCCAGCAGCTTAACGAAGTGGGGACAGGGGGCGGGTGAGACCCAGTACTTC; cdr3_aa: CASSLTKWGQGAGETQYF
j_call: TRBJ1-2; clone_size: few; v_call: TRBV28; d_call: NA; cdr3_nt: TGTGCCAGCAGTTTAGGACAGTATGGCTACACCTTC; cdr3_aa: CASSLGQYGYTF
j_call: TRBJ2-5; clone_size: NA; v_call: TRBV7-8; d_call: NA; cdr3_nt: TGTGCCAGCAGCTTTCGGGGGGCAGAGACCCAGTACTTC; cdr3_aa: CASSFRGAETQYF
j_call: TRBJ1-3; clone_size: many; v_call: TRBV7-2; d_call: TRBD1; cdr3_nt: TGTGCCAGCAGCAAGGGAGGGACAGCAGGAGGACGGGGCTACTCTGGAAACACCATATATTTT; cdr3_aa: CASSKGGTAGGRGYSGNTIYF
j_call: TRBJ2-4; clone_size: NA; v_call: TRBV29-1; d_call: NA; cdr3_nt: TGCAGCGCCCCGCCGCTTGTTGGACGAGAGACCAAAAACATTCAGTACTTC; cdr3_aa: CSAPPLVGRETKNIQYF
j_call: TRBJ2-3; clone_size: many; v_call: TRBV28; d_call: NA; cdr3_nt: TGTGCCAGCAGTTTCCGTGGCGACCGCACGTCAGATACGCAGTATTTT; cdr3_aa: CASSFRGDRTSDTQYF
j_call: TRBJ2-7; clone_size: many; v_call: TRBV19; d_call: NA; cdr3_nt: TGTGCCAGTAGTATAGGCCCAGGGAGAGGGCCCTACGAGCAGTACTTC; cdr3_aa: CASSIGPGRGPYEQYF
j_call: TRBJ2-7; clone_size: many; v_call: TRBV7-8; d_call: TRBD2; cdr3_nt: TGTGCCAGCAGCCCTGACCCGGGACTAGCGAACTACGAGCAGTACTTC; cdr3_aa: CASSPDPGLANYEQYF
j_call: TRBJ2-1; clone_size: few; v_call: TRBV7-2; d_call: NA; cdr3_nt: TGTGCCAGCTCCGCCGGACGAAATGAGCAGTTCTTC; cdr3_aa: CASSAGRNEQFF
j_call: TRBJ2-5; clone_size: few; v_call: TRBV15; d_call: TRBD2; cdr3_nt: TGTGCCCCCGCGGCAGTTAAGTTCCTAGCGGGAGGGCCGGAAGAGACCCAGTACTTC; cdr3_aa: CAPAAVKFLAGGPEETQYF
j_call: TRBJ2-2; clone_size: many; v_call: TRBV29-1; d_call: TRBD2; cdr3_nt: TGCAGCGTTGTAGCGGGGGCCCTGAACACCGGGGAGCTGTTTTTT; cdr3_aa: CSVVAGALNTGELFF
j_call: TRBJ2-2; clone_size: few; v_call: TRBV7-2; d_call: NA; cdr3_nt: TGTGCCAGCAGCTTACCAGTGCTATCGAACACCGGGGAGCTGTTTTTT; cdr3_aa: CASSLPVLSNTGELFF